Listed below are T cell receptor beta chains from one sample, sequenced in a study of blood T cell repertoires in COVID-19. Repertoires were generated with immunoSEQ multiplex PCR, while TCRdb's copy carries only in-frame clones and drops some. The sample lists about 210,000 clones, around 90% occurring once. Sequenced material: peripheral blood. These receptors were obtained from a man aged 25-45 years with acute or convalescent COVID-19. CDR3s include the opening cysteine and the closing phenylalanine or tryptophan. Each record gives: V gene, D gene, J gene, clone size, CDR3 DNA, CDR3 protein. D genes are given only for firm matches. Size tells how often a clone was seen (once, few, many) or the class of an expanded clone, and some rows leave it out.

V gene: TRBV6-1
D gene: .
J gene: TRBJ1-1
clone size: .
CDR3 DNA: TGTGCCAGCAGTGAACGTGAACAGGGTCAGACTGAAGCTTTCTTT
CDR3 protein: CASSEREQGQTEAFF

V gene: TRBV5-1
D gene: TRBD1
J gene: TRBJ1-4
clone size: few
CDR3 DNA: TGCGCCAGCAGCCTGATGACAGGGGGCGCGGAAAAACTGTTTTTT
CDR3 protein: CASSLMTGGAEKLFF

V gene: TRBV11-1
D gene: .
J gene: TRBJ2-4
clone size: .
CDR3 DNA: TGTGCCAGCTCCCCGGGACTAGCCAAAAACATTCAGTACTTC
CDR3 protein: CASSPGLAKNIQYF

V gene: TRBV18
D gene: .
J gene: TRBJ2-7
clone size: .
CDR3 DNA: TGTGCCAGCTCACCTCGGGGACACCGTCCCTACGAGCAGTACTTC
CDR3 protein: CASSPRGHRPYEQYF

V gene: TRBV10-2
D gene: TRBD1
J gene: TRBJ2-7
clone size: .
CDR3 DNA: TGCGCCAGCAGCCAACCCGGACAGGCTACCTACGAGCAGTACTTC
CDR3 protein: CASSQPGQATYEQYF

V gene: TRBV6-5
D gene: TRBD1
J gene: TRBJ1-3
clone size: .
CDR3 DNA: TGTGCCAGCAGTTCCCACAGGGGCTCTGGAAACACCATATATTTT
CDR3 protein: CASSSHRGSGNTIYF

V gene: TRBV5-6
D gene: .
J gene: TRBJ1-1
clone size: .
CDR3 DNA: TGTGCCAGCAGCTTGGAGAGGAACACTGAAGCTTTCTTT
CDR3 protein: CASSLERNTEAFF

V gene: TRBV10-1
D gene: .
J gene: TRBJ2-7
clone size: .
CDR3 DNA: TGCGCCAGCAGCAGGCGGCAGGCGGGGAGTGAGCAGTACTTC
CDR3 protein: CASSRRQAGSEQYF

V gene: TRBV19
D gene: .
J gene: TRBJ1-1
clone size: .
CDR3 DNA: TGTGCCAGTAGTATGTTGGGACTCTCTGAAGCTTTCTTT
CDR3 protein: CASSMLGLSEAFF

V gene: TRBV18
D gene: .
J gene: TRBJ2-3
clone size: few
CDR3 DNA: TGTGCCAGCTCTCCCCTATCTGATACGCAGTATTTT
CDR3 protein: CASSPLSDTQYF

V gene: TRBV30
D gene: TRBD1
J gene: TRBJ2-7
clone size: .
CDR3 DNA: TGTGCCACCAGTACAGGGGTTCCCGAGCAGTACTTC
CDR3 protein: CATSTGVPEQYF

V gene: TRBV19
D gene: .
J gene: TRBJ1-5
clone size: .
CDR3 DNA: TGTGCCAGTAGTATTCTTTCGCGAGGCAGGGATAGTCAGCCCCAGCATTTT
CDR3 protein: CASSILSRGRDSQPQHF

V gene: TRBV6-5
D gene: TRBD1
J gene: TRBJ2-3
clone size: .
CDR3 DNA: TGTGCCACCAACAGGGGGACGACAGATACGCAGTATTTT
CDR3 protein: CATNRGTTDTQYF

V gene: TRBV24-1
D gene: TRBD1
J gene: TRBJ1-2
clone size: .
CDR3 DNA: TGTGCCACCAGTGAGTGGGACAGGTCATTAAACTATGGCTACACCTTC
CDR3 protein: CATSEWDRSLNYGYTF

V gene: TRBV3-1/TRBV3-2
D gene: TRBD2
J gene: TRBJ2-5
clone size: .
CDR3 DNA: TGTGCCAGCAGACTAGCGGGGAGAGAGGAGACCCAGTACTTC
CDR3 protein: CASRLAGREETQYF

V gene: TRBV4-1
D gene: .
J gene: TRBJ2-2
clone size: .
CDR3 DNA: TGCGCCAGCAGCCACCGAGGGACACGCGCGAACACCGGGGAGCTGTTTTTT
CDR3 protein: CASSHRGTRANTGELFF

V gene: TRBV6-1
D gene: TRBD1
J gene: TRBJ2-1
clone size: .
CDR3 DNA: TGTGCCAGCAGTGAAGCGGACAGGGGCTCCTACAATGAGCAGTTCTTC
CDR3 protein: CASSEADRGSYNEQFF

V gene: TRBV6-5
D gene: TRBD1
J gene: TRBJ1-1
clone size: .
CDR3 DNA: TGTGCCAGTGGGACAGGAATCGCTACTGAAGCTTTCTTT
CDR3 protein: CASGTGIATEAFF

V gene: TRBV7-2
D gene: .
J gene: TRBJ1-5
clone size: .
CDR3 DNA: TGTGCCAGCAGCTCGGGACTGTTCAATCAGCCCCAGCATTTT
CDR3 protein: CASSSGLFNQPQHF

V gene: TRBV30
D gene: TRBD1
J gene: TRBJ1-5
clone size: .
CDR3 DNA: TGTGCCTGGGCTAAGGACAGGGGAGGCAATCAGCCCCAGCATTTT
CDR3 protein: CAWAKDRGGNQPQHF

V gene: TRBV6-5
D gene: .
J gene: TRBJ2-3
clone size: .
CDR3 DNA: TGTGCCAGCAGCTATACGGGACTCCGTTTAGATACGCAGTATTTT
CDR3 protein: CASSYTGLRLDTQYF

V gene: TRBV7-9
D gene: TRBD1
J gene: TRBJ1-4
clone size: .
CDR3 DNA: TGTGCCAGCAGCGTAACAGGGGCTGCAACTAATGAAAAACTGTTTTTT
CDR3 protein: CASSVTGAATNEKLFF

V gene: TRBV5-4
D gene: TRBD2
J gene: TRBJ2-1
clone size: .
CDR3 DNA: TGTGCCAGCAGCTTCGGGGGGTTGGGGCGGCCTAATGAGCAGTTCTTC
CDR3 protein: CASSFGGLGRPNEQFF

V gene: TRBV18
D gene: TRBD1
J gene: TRBJ1-5
clone size: once
CDR3 DNA: TGTGCCAGCTCGTCGTCCAGGGGGCTGGAGCAGCCCCAGCATTTT
CDR3 protein: CASSSSRGLEQPQHF

V gene: TRBV6-5
D gene: .
J gene: TRBJ1-2
clone size: .
CDR3 DNA: TGTGCCAGCAGTTTTGACAGTGGAGATGGCTACACCTTC
CDR3 protein: CASSFDSGDGYTF

V gene: TRBV5-1
D gene: TRBD2
J gene: TRBJ2-1
clone size: .
CDR3 DNA: TGCGCCAGCAGCTTGGGTGGGGGGGAGTCCTACAATGAGCAGTTCTTC
CDR3 protein: CASSLGGGESYNEQFF

V gene: TRBV5-1
D gene: TRBD2
J gene: TRBJ2-4
clone size: .
CDR3 DNA: TGCGCCAGCAGCATACTTAGCGGGAGGACCAAAAACATTCAGTACTTC
CDR3 protein: CASSILSGRTKNIQYF

V gene: TRBV5-8
D gene: .
J gene: TRBJ1-5
clone size: .
CDR3 DNA: TGTGCCAGCAGCTTGGATCCGGGGAGCAATCAGCCCCAGCATTTT
CDR3 protein: CASSLDPGSNQPQHF

V gene: TRBV12-5
D gene: TRBD1
J gene: TRBJ2-7
clone size: .
CDR3 DNA: TGTGCTAGTGGTTCCGGACAGGGCCCTGGGGAGCAGTACTTC
CDR3 protein: CASGSGQGPGEQYF

V gene: TRBV2
D gene: .
J gene: TRBJ2-3
clone size: .
CDR3 DNA: TGTGCCAGCAGTGTGAGGGCTAGGACTGGGAATACGCAGTATTTT
CDR3 protein: CASSVRARTGNTQYF

V gene: TRBV20-1
D gene: TRBD1
J gene: TRBJ1-1
clone size: .
CDR3 DNA: TGCAGTGCTAGTCAAATAGGGACAGGGGTTGGTGCTGAAGCTTTCTTT
CDR3 protein: CSASQIGTGVGAEAFF

V gene: TRBV28
D gene: TRBD1
J gene: TRBJ2-2
clone size: .
CDR3 DNA: TGTGCCAGCAGTTTTCGGACAGGTCGAACCGGGGAGCTGTTTTTT
CDR3 protein: CASSFRTGRTGELFF

V gene: TRBV29-1
D gene: .
J gene: TRBJ1-2
clone size: .
CDR3 DNA: TGCAGCGTTGAAGACCCCGGGATGAATGGCTACACCTTC
CDR3 protein: CSVEDPGMNGYTF

V gene: TRBV4-1
D gene: .
J gene: TRBJ1-5
clone size: .
CDR3 DNA: TGCGCCAGCAGCCAGTTAATAGGCGGGGCCGTTAGCAATCAGCCCCAGCATTTT
CDR3 protein: CASSQLIGGAVSNQPQHF

V gene: TRBV5-1
D gene: .
J gene: TRBJ1-1
clone size: .
CDR3 DNA: TGCGCCAGCAGCTTGGCGAATAGGGGTGGAGCGAACACTGAAGCTTTCTTT
CDR3 protein: CASSLANRGGANTEAFF

V gene: TRBV4-1
D gene: TRBD1
J gene: TRBJ2-2
clone size: .
CDR3 DNA: TGCGCCAGCAGCTCCGACAGGGTTTTTGAAGGGGAGCTGTTTTTT
CDR3 protein: CASSSDRVFEGELFF

V gene: TRBV5-4
D gene: .
J gene: TRBJ2-3
clone size: .
CDR3 DNA: TGTGCCAGCAGCTTGGAAAGGTTCGGGAGTGGAACAGATACGCAGTATTTT
CDR3 protein: CASSLERFGSGTDTQYF